A single sample is the source of the 13 T cell receptor beta chains below, sequenced in a study of blood T cell repertoires in COVID-19. Only in-frame clones appear in the TCRdb table, and some are missing; sequencing was by immunoSEQ multiplex PCR. Of about 46,000 clones listed, about 86% are singletons. The source material was peripheral blood. The source is a man aged 55 to 70 with acute or convalescent COVID-19.

The chain joins TRBV28 to TRBJ2-7, with 8 bases lining up with TRBD1. V shed 8 bases, J shed 7 bases, and the junction held 13 bases outside the gene matches. The CDR3 sequence is 14 residues long. From germline, CDR1 is MDHEN and CDR2 SYDVKM. In DNA, the CDR3 is TGTGCCAGCCGTACTAGGACAGGGCCCCTTGAGCAGTACTTC. Translating gives CASRTRTGPLEQYF.

This chain uses TRBV11-2 with TRBJ2-3, with D tentatively TRBD1 (5 bases). The length of the CDR3 is 13 residues. The germline gives CDR1 SGHAT, CDR2 FQNNGV. Between the trimmed V and J ends, which lost 2 bases and 9 bases, there was a span of 12 bases. For the CDR3, the DNA is TGTGCCAGCAGCTTAAGGCAGGGCGACACGCAGTATTTT. It is translated as CASSLRQGDTQYF.

V is TRBV14 and J is TRBJ2-2; D is uncertain. The CDR3 consists of 14 residues. Trimming shortened V by 0 bases and J by 7 bases, and 9 bases separated the two germline ends. Germline V gene lookup returns CDR1 SGHDN and CDR2 FVKESK. The CDR3 DNA follows: TGTGCCAGCAGCCAAGATCAAAACTACGGGGAGCTGTTTTTT. Its protein is CASSQDQNYGELFF.

The genes are TRBV18 and TRBJ2-3, with TRBD1 matching over 7 bases. Looked up from germline, CDR1 is KGHSH and CDR2 is LQKENI. V dropped 4 bases and J dropped 1; count of bases not matched to a gene: 11. The CDR3 loop spans 17 amino acids. CDR3 sequence reads: CASSRSGPQGRTDTQYF. In DNA, the CDR3 is TGTGCCAGCTCACGCTCTGGGCCACAGGGGCGCACAGATACGCAGTATTTT.

This chain links TRBV28 with TRBJ2-1, with 10 bases lining up with TRBD2. Per germline, CDR1 MDHEN and CDR2 SYDVKM. The ends lost 6 bases at V and 8 bases at J; junction bases unmatched: 7. The CDR3 has 14 residues. The DNA of the CDR3 is TGTGCCAGCAGACTTAGCGGGAGGTTCTATGAGCAGTTCTTC. Its translation is CASRLSGRFYEQFF.

This clone came up a few times. V usage is TRBV7-8 and J usage is TRBJ1-5; no clear D gene. This CDR3 has 15 residues. Trimming removed 1 base at V and 4 bases at J, with 11 bases between. The germline CDR1 and CDR2 sequences are SGHVS and FQNEAQ. The CDR3 region has the DNA TGTGCCAGCAGCTTAGGGACGCGGGAAAATCAGCCCCAGCATTTT. This codes for CASSLGTRENQPQHF.

This chain links TRBV5-8 with TRBJ1-6, with TRBD1 matching over 8 bases. This CDR3 is 15 amino acids long. Looked up from germline, CDR1 is SGHTS and CDR2 is YDEGEE. V was clipped by 0 bases and J by 19 bases; unmatched bases: 15. The CDR3 nucleotides are TGTGCCAGCAGCTTGGATTCTGGACAGGGAGTAGCTAGGCACTTT. This translates into CASSLDSGQGVARHF.

V gene TRBV27 combines with J gene TRBJ1-4, with 9 bases fitting TRBD1. J gave up 6 bases and V 6 bases, and 14 bases lay outside the gene matches. In germline, CDR1 is MNHEY, CDR2 SMNVEV (reference sequence). The CDR3 loop spans 17 amino acids. The CDR3: CASRGIGTGNLYEKLFF. CDR3 bases: TGTGCCAGCAGAGGAATCGGGACAGGGAACTTATATGAAAAACTGTTTTTT.

This clone has only one observation. The chain carries TRBV5-1 and TRBJ1-1; D is ambiguous. This CDR3 is built from 16 residues. Trimming shortened V by 0 bases and J by 0 bases, and 12 bases separated the two germline ends. Germline CDR1 SGHRS, CDR2 YFSETQ. The CDR3 region has the DNA TGCGCCAGCAGCTTGGAGAGGAGAGAACTGAACACTGAAGCTTTCTTT. This encodes CASSLERRELNTEAFF. Together with reference TRBV5-1 and TRBJ1-1, the CDR3 gives the full variable domain: KAGVTQTPRYLIKTRGQQVTLSCSPISGHRSVSWYQQTPGQGLQFLFEYFSETQRNKGNFPGRFSGRQFSNSRSEMNVSTLELGDSALYLCASSLERRELNTEAFFGQGTRLTVV.

This rearrangement joins TRBV28 to TRBJ1-5, with TRBD1 as a possible D gene (6 bases). The CDR3 has 14 amino acids. V was clipped by 6 bases and J by 7 bases, with 16 bases between them. CDR1 and CDR2 (germline): MDHEN, SYDVKM. The CDR3 region has the DNA TGTGCCAGCAGGGGGGCGGGCAGGGGACAGCCCCAGCATTTT. Amino acids: CASRGAGRGQPQHF.

This clone has a single count. The V gene is TRBV20-1, the J gene TRBJ1-5, with 9 positions matching TRBD1. The CDR3 totals 15 residues. CDR1 and CDR2 (germline): DFQATT, SNEGSKA (reference sequence). The trim removed 3 bases at V and 8 bases at J, leaving 11 bases unmatched. CDR3: CSASSLGTGFKPQHF. In DNA, the CDR3 is TGCAGTGCTAGTTCTTTGGGGACAGGGTTCAAGCCCCAGCATTTT.

V usage is TRBV3-1 (or the pseudogene TRBV3-2) and J usage is TRBJ2-1; 9 bases map to TRBD2. Losses at the gene ends were 4 bases for V and 0 bases for J; bases not matched to a gene: 4. This CDR3 comprises 16 residues. Germline CDR1 and CDR2: LGHDT and YNNKEL (reference sequence). The CDR3 is CASSLRSGSSYNEQFF. The CDR3 DNA sequence: TGTGCCAGCAGCCTCCGTAGCGGGAGCTCCTACAATGAGCAGTTCTTC.

This clone occurred once. CDR3 loop: CASSHPSGISNEQFF. In nucleotides, the CDR3 is TGCGCCAGCAGCCACCCTAGCGGGATCAGCAATGAGCAGTTCTTC. The chain employs TRBV4-1 and TRBJ2-1, with 9 bases aligning to TRBD2. Germline CDR1 MGHRA, CDR2 YSYEKL. The V segment lost 3 bases and the J segment 6 bases; nucleotides outside the gene matches: 6. The CDR3 sequence is 15 residues long.